This is a list of T cell receptor beta chains from one sample in a study of beta chain features in type 1 diabetes. Some clones are missing from TCRdb's copy, which holds only in-frame ones; the method was immunoSEQ multiplex PCR. The data show approximately 250,000 clones, 16% seen once. Source material: naive CD4+ T cells from blood. Receptors originate from a man between 25 and 39 years old with type 1 diabetes. The CDR3 runs from the conserved cysteine through the conserved F or W. A D gene is named only where the DNA matches it firmly. Clone size, where shown, is once, few, many, or a class for clones that have expanded.

d_call	j_call	v_call	clone_size	cdr3_aa	cdr3_nt
-	TRBJ2-3	TRBV30	few	CAWSVTASSTDTQYF	TGTGCCTGGAGTGTTACGGCCTCTAGCACAGATACGCAGTATTTT
TRBD2	TRBJ2-2	TRBV18	-	CASTRPSGSTGELFF	TGTGCCAGCACTCGACCTAGCGGGAGTACCGGGGAGCTGTTTTTT
TRBD2	TRBJ2-7	TRBV7-7	-	CASSLRLAGAYEQYF	TGTGCTAGCAGCTTAAGACTAGCGGGAGCCTACGAGCAGTACTTC
TRBD2	TRBJ2-2	TRBV27	-	CASSLLAGGYTGELFF	TGTGCCAGCAGTTTATTAGCGGGAGGGTACACCGGGGAGCTGTTTTTT
TRBD2	TRBJ2-2	TRBV6-5	-	CASSYLAGGGGELFF	TGTGCCAGCAGTTATTTAGCGGGAGGCGGCGGGGAGCTGTTTTTT
TRBD1	TRBJ2-7	TRBV7-2	-	CASSSSGQGTYF	TGTGCCAGCAGCTCCTCGGGACAGGGAACTTACTTC
TRBD2	TRBJ2-1	TRBV4-1	few	CASSQVSGRENEQFF	TGCGCCAGCAGCCAAGTTAGCGGGAGGGAGAATGAGCAGTTCTTC
TRBD2	TRBJ2-7	TRBV4-1	few	CASSQDGSGGREQYF	TGCGCCAGCAGCCAAGACGGCAGCGGGGGACGCGAGCAGTACTTC
-	TRBJ2-7	TRBV29-1	few	CSVGSDYVEQYF	TGCAGCGTTGGGAGTGACTATGTCGAGCAGTACTTC
-	TRBJ1-1	TRBV28	-	CASRSSQGKAFF	TGTGCCAGCAGGTCATCCCAGGGAAAAGCTTTCTTT
-	TRBJ2-1	TRBV9	few	CASSLHGVLEQFF	TGTGCCAGCAGCCTCCACGGGGTCTTAGAGCAGTTCTTC